There are a few counts of the clone carrying this TCR beta chain. What it binds is unknown. The sample belongs to a study of CD8 T cells in ankylosing spondylitis. Study outcomes and limitations: Disease-linked clones were found to be CD8+ and relatively rare in peripheral blood. Reactive arthritis synovial fluid and blood were previously reported to contain some motif variants.

The authors made TCR beta libraries by quantitative 5'-RACE with molecular barcodes. Each CDR3 protein gets one entry after TCRdb re-called the 5' RACE reads with MiXCR. The data contain over 200,000 distinct CDR3 sequences, over 9.5% of them singletons. Germline trimming cut 3 bases from V and 7 bases from J; bases unmatched to any gene: 7. CDR3 length: 15 amino acids. Looked up from germline, CDR1 is LGHDT and CDR2 is YNNKEL (reference sequence). Sequenced sample: blood, either unsorted or a sorted T cell fraction (not recorded which). The chain is built from TRBV3-1 and TRBJ2-5; TRBD2 matches 11 bases. The origin of this receptor is a male donor with ankylosing spondylitis or in good health (not recorded which). In DNA form, the CDR3 reads TGTGCCAGCAGCCAGACCCCCACTAGCGGGGGGACCCAGTACTTC. Protein: CASSQTPTSGGTQYF.